Listed below are T cell receptor beta chains from one sample, sequenced in a study of radiotherapy plus CTLA-4 blockade in lung cancer. Method: immunoSEQ multiplex PCR; TCRdb's copy keeps in-frame clones and lacks some. This sample has 30,000 or so clones, with approximately 70% found just once. The material was peripheral blood, obtained from a patient treated with radiotherapy plus ipilimumab. These receptors were taken from a human donor with non-small cell lung cancer who had stable disease on radiotherapy plus ipilimumab. Both conserved end residues are part of each CDR3. A D gene is named only where the DNA matches it firmly. A row's size may be missing; if present it is once, few, many or a size class.

size,D,V,J,DNA,CDR3
.,TRBD1,TRBV5-4,TRBJ1-2,TGTGCCAGCAGCCCCGGGAGACAGGGGGTGAGTGGCTACACCTTC,CASSPGRQGVSGYTF
.,TRBD1,TRBV18,TRBJ2-7,TGTGCCAGCTCACCCCAAGACAGGGCGTCAGAGCAGTACTTC,CASSPQDRASEQYF
.,TRBD2,TRBV10-3,TRBJ2-1,TGTGCCATCAGCGGACTAGCGGGGACCTACAATGAGCAGTTCTTC,CAISGLAGTYNEQFF
few,.,TRBV19,TRBJ2-3,TGTGCCAGTAGCCCGGCCGGGACTCCGAGGGCAGATACGCAGTATTTT,CASSPAGTPRADTQYF
medium-sized,.,TRBV7-2,TRBJ2-5,TGTGCCAGCAGCCCTCGGTGGGGGGAGACCCAGTACTTC,CASSPRWGETQYF
.,.,TRBV7-9,TRBJ1-2,TGTGCCAGCAGCTTAGAGCAGGGGTCCGGTGGCTACACCTTC,CASSLEQGSGGYTF
.,TRBD2,TRBV7-3,TRBJ2-7,TGTGCCAGCAGCTTAATAGGACCCCTAGCGGGAGGCTCCCACTTC,CASSLIGPLAGGSHF
.,.,TRBV19,TRBJ2-3,TGTGCCAGTAGTATAGTACCGGGCCCCAAAGATACGCAGTATTTT,CASSIVPGPKDTQYF
.,.,TRBV1,TRBJ2-2,TGCACCAGCAGCCCCGAGGGGGACAGCGGGATGAACACCGGGGAGCTGTTTTTT,CTSSPEGDSGMNTGELFF
.,.,TRBV18,TRBJ2-5,TGTGCCAGCTCACCAAACTCCGAGACCCAGTACTTC,CASSPNSETQYF
.,.,TRBV11-2,TRBJ2-7,TGTGCCAGCAGCTTAGGGGGGGGCTCCACCCGCGAGCAGTACTTC,CASSLGGGSTREQYF
.,TRBD1,TRBV7-9,TRBJ2-7,TGTGCCAGCAGCGAAGGACAGGGTACCTACGAGCAGTACTTC,CASSEGQGTYEQYF
few,.,TRBV19,TRBJ1-3,TGTGCCAGTAGATCCGGGGAAAACTCTGGAAACACCATATATTTT,CASRSGENSGNTIYF
few,TRBD1,TRBV28,TRBJ1-2,TGTGCCAGCACCACCAACCAGGGGGCAATCTCTGGCTACACCTTC,CASTTNQGAISGYTF
.,.,TRBV27,TRBJ1-1,TGTGCCAGCAGTTTATCGAGGGGCTTTACTGAAGCTTTCTTT,CASSLSRGFTEAFF
.,TRBD1,TRBV5-1,TRBJ2-2,TGCGCCAGCAGCCGTAGGACAGGGGGGTACACCGGGGAGCTGTTTTTT,CASSRRTGGYTGELFF
.,.,TRBV5-4,TRBJ1-3,TGTGCCAGCAGCTTCAGGGATCGCGGGGGAAACACCATATATTTT,CASSFRDRGGNTIYF
.,.,TRBV21-1,TRBJ2-1,.,CASSKVGAGASYNEQFF
.,TRBD2,TRBV5-4,TRBJ2-1,TGTGCCAGCAGCTTGCCTCTAGCGGGAGTCTATGAGCAGTTCTTC,CASSLPLAGVYEQFF
.,.,TRBV18,TRBJ2-5,TGTGCCAGCTCACCACCGGCGGCAGGATCCCAAGAGACCCAGTACTTC,CASSPPAAGSQETQYF
.,.,TRBV6-1,TRBJ1-1,TGTGCCAGCAGTGCGCGAAAAGCTTTCTTT,CASSARKAFF
few,TRBD2,TRBV19,TRBJ2-7,TGTGCCAGTTCGACTAGCGGGAGTCCGTACGAGCAGTACTTC,CASSTSGSPYEQYF
few,.,TRBV2,TRBJ2-1,TGTGCCAGCAGTGAAGTAGCTGAGCAGTTCTTC,CASSEVAEQFF
.,.,TRBV7-7,TRBJ1-2,TGTGCTAGCAGCTTTGGGGAAGGGACGAACTATGGCTACACCTTC,CASSFGEGTNYGYTF
.,TRBD1,TRBV7-2,TRBJ1-2,TGTGCCAGCAGCTCGGGGACAGGGCAATATGGCTACACCTTC,CASSSGTGQYGYTF
.,.,TRBV4-1,TRBJ2-7,TGCGCCAGCAGCCAAGTCCCCGCGCGGGGACCGGGCGAGCAGTACTTC,CASSQVPARGPGEQYF
.,TRBD1,TRBV5-6,TRBJ2-1,TGTGCCAGCAGTCCCACAATAGACAGGGTTAATGAGCAGTTCTTC,CASSPTIDRVNEQFF
once,.,TRBV28,TRBJ1-2,TGTGCCTGTGATGTGGGACGACCGGGTGGCTACACCTTC,CACDVGRPGGYTF
few,TRBD2,TRBV27,TRBJ2-1,TGTGCCAGCAGACTGAGAAGACTAGCGGGAGGGGGGAATGAGCAGTTCTTC,CASRLRRLAGGGNEQFF
.,.,TRBV5-6,TRBJ1-3,TGTGCCAGCAGCTTGGATCCGGGTACGGGAAACACCATATATTTT,CASSLDPGTGNTIYF
few,TRBD1,TRBV6-1,TRBJ2-7,TGTGCCAGCAGCCCGGACAGGGATCGGTACGAGCAGTACTTC,CASSPDRDRYEQYF
once,TRBD2,TRBV9,TRBJ2-7,TGTGCCAGCAGCGGGATAGCGGGAGCCTTCGGGGAGCAGTACTTC,CASSGIAGAFGEQYF
.,TRBD2,TRBV7-2,TRBJ2-2,TGTGCCAGCAGCCCCGGGACTAGCGGGAGGGATCCGAACACCGGGGAGCTGTTTTTT,CASSPGTSGRDPNTGELFF
.,.,TRBV28,TRBJ2-2,TGTGCCAGCAGTTTGGGGGTCCCCGGGGAGCTGTTTTTT,CASSLGVPGELFF
.,TRBD1,TRBV27,TRBJ2-2,TGTGCCAGCAGTTACGGGACAGGGGGCTGGACCGGGGAGCTGTTTTTT,CASSYGTGGWTGELFF
.,TRBD2,TRBV4-2,TRBJ2-1,TGTGCCAGCAGCCCCGAGGGACTAGCGGTTTACAATGAGCAGTTCTTC,CASSPEGLAVYNEQFF
few,.,TRBV5-1,TRBJ2-3,TGCGCCAGCAGCTATTATCCCGGGACTCCCTCTAGCACAGATACGCAGTATTTT,CASSYYPGTPSSTDTQYF
once,.,TRBV2,TRBJ1-4,TGTGCCAGCAGCCTCAGGTTGGGTGATGAAAAACTGTTTTTT,CASSLRLGDEKLFF
.,.,TRBV6-5,TRBJ1-3,TGTGCCAGCAGCGAAGGTTTTGGAAACACCATATATTTT,CASSEGFGNTIYF
.,.,TRBV7-9,TRBJ2-1,TGTGCCACCCCGGAGGGTCCGGGTGAGCAGTTCTTC,CATPEGPGEQFF
.,TRBD2,TRBV23-1,TRBJ2-7,TGCGCCAGCAGTCAGGAGGCGGGAGGGCTCTCCTACGAGCAGTACTTC,CASSQEAGGLSYEQYF
.,.,TRBV27,TRBJ2-3,TGTGCCAGCAGTTTAAGTTTCCGCCCCGGAGGCACAGATACGCAGTATTTT,CASSLSFRPGGTDTQYF
.,.,TRBV7-9,TRBJ2-1,TGTGCCAGCAGCTCCTTCCTTCCGGACAATGAGCAGTTCTTC,CASSSFLPDNEQFF
.,TRBD1,TRBV2,TRBJ1-2,TGTGCCAGCAGTGAGAGACAGGGGGCTCATGGCTACACCTTC,CASSERQGAHGYTF
.,TRBD1,TRBV14,TRBJ1-2,TGTGCCAGCAGCCGGGACAGGGGGAACTATGGCTACACCTTC,CASSRDRGNYGYTF
.,.,TRBV13,TRBJ2-7,TGTGCCAGCAGCTTGCGGATTAAGGTGGGCGAGCAGTACTTC,CASSLRIKVGEQYF
.,.,TRBV10-2,TRBJ1-5,TGCGCCAGCAGTGAGAATTGGATTTATCAGCCCCAGCATTTT,CASSENWIYQPQHF
.,TRBD1,TRBV4-1,TRBJ1-5,TGCGCCAGCAGCCAAGGACAGGGGGCGAGGAGCAATCAGCCCCAGCATTTT,CASSQGQGARSNQPQHF
.,TRBD2,TRBV7-9,TRBJ2-2,TGTGCCAGCAGCCTAACCAGACTAGCGGGATCCACCGGGGAGCTGTTTTTT,CASSLTRLAGSTGELFF
.,.,TRBV5-4,TRBJ2-1,TGTGCCAGCAACCCAGGGAGCGCTTACAATGAGCAGTTCTTC,CASNPGSAYNEQFF
.,TRBD1,TRBV2,TRBJ2-3,TGTGCCAGCAGGCGGACAGGGATCCGCACAGATACGCAGTATTTT,CASRRTGIRTDTQYF
.,.,TRBV14,TRBJ2-7,TGTGCCAGCAGCCAAGTGACGGGGGGCGTTCGCTACGAGCAGTACTTC,CASSQVTGGVRYEQYF
.,.,TRBV2,TRBJ2-1,TGTGCCAGCAGTGAAACGTCCCATGAGCAGTTCTTC,CASSETSHEQFF
few,.,TRBV5-4,TRBJ1-5,TGTGCCAGCAGCTTCGATGTGAATCAGCCCCAGCATTTT,CASSFDVNQPQHF
.,.,TRBV6-5,TRBJ1-5,TGTGCCAGCGGGGTGAGGATCAATCAGCCCCAGCATTTT,CASGVRINQPQHF